This entry lists 19 T cell receptor beta chains sequenced from one sample in a study of shared clonotypes between healthy human individuals (dated by TCRdb to the early 2020s). To prepare the library, the immunoSEQ multiplex PCR assay was applied. In its TCRdb copy, this immuneACCESS table keeps in-frame sequences only and misses some clones. Where compared with another copy, unresolved V genes explain less than half of these, and the others have no known cause. This sample is represented by hundreds of thousands of clones; 95% to 96% of them were singletons. The ten largest clones add up to roughly 0.1% of the sample. For the CD8 naive samples, CD45RO-negative cells were positively selected for CCR7, yielding a CD45RA+CCR7+ population from which TemRA cells were excluded. Sequenced: naive CD8+ T cells sorted from blood. In light of the paper, this sample's cell subset or site label describes: CD45RA+CCR7+. The receptors originated from a woman in her 30s in good health.

The chain has TRBV5-6 and TRBJ2-3; weak D call: TRBD1 (5 bases). V was shortened by 0 bases and J by 2 bases, with 19 bases between the two germline ends. CDR3 length: 18 amino acids. Germline assignment: CDR1 SGHDT and CDR2 YYEEEE. The CDR3 loop is CASSLDFDEQGDTDTQYF. For the CDR3, the DNA is TGTGCCAGCAGCTTGGATTTCGATGAGCAGGGTGACACAGATACGCAGTATTTT.

The rearrangement links TRBV28 to TRBJ2-3; 10 bases align to TRBD2. The V and J ends lost 7 bases and 2 bases, in that order; junction bases with no gene match: 6. The CDR3 is 15 residues long. Looked up from germline, CDR1 is MDHEN and CDR2 is SYDVKM. The DNA for the CDR3 is TGTGCCAGCAAGCCGACTAGCGGGTCCACAGATACGCAGTATTTT. Protein: CASKPTSGSTDTQYF.

This chain uses TRBV5-1 with TRBJ2-3; 7 nucleotides match TRBD1. The CDR3 consists of 15 residues. Germline trimming cut 2 bases from V and 3 bases from J; bases unmatched to any gene: 6. Germline CDR1 is SGHRS and CDR2 is YFSETQ. Here the CDR3 reads CASSFDRVLTDTQYF. The CDR3 DNA is TGCGCCAGCAGCTTCGACAGGGTACTAACAGATACGCAGTATTTT.

V is TRBV10-1 and J is TRBJ2-3, with unresolved D. Germline V CDR1 and CDR2: WNHNN, SYGVQD (reference sequence). Trimming cost V 3 bases and J 2 bases, with 9 bases left between them. The CDR3 extends over 14 amino acids. CDR3 bases: TGCGCCAGCAGTGATACTCGGATCACAGATACGCAGTATTTT. Protein: CASSDTRITDTQYF.

This clone was picked up a small number of times. The V gene is TRBV28, the J gene TRBJ1-5, with 9 bases aligning to TRBD1. The CDR3 runs 15 residues. Germline V gene sequence: CDR1 MDHEN, CDR2 SYDVKM. V shed 6 bases, J shed 3 bases, and the junction held 6 bases outside the gene matches. Here the CDR3 DNA reads TGTGCCAGCAGGAACAGGGGGCCGGACAATCAGCCCCAGCATTTT. It translates to CASRNRGPDNQPQHF.

The DNA for the CDR3 is TGTGCCAGCAGTGAGGGACCCGACAGGGTTTATGGCTACACCTTC. This gives the protein CASSEGPDRVYGYTF. The chain couples TRBV6-1 to TRBJ1-2; 7 bases align to TRBD1. The junction had 9 bases not matched to a gene; V was cut back by 3 bases and J by 5 bases. The CDR3 runs to 15 residues. The germline V gene has CDR1 MNHNS and CDR2 SASEGT.

The chain combines TRBV6-5 with TRBJ1-6; weak D call: TRBD1 (6 bases). The CDR3 sequence is 15 residues long. From germline, CDR1 is MNHEY and CDR2 SVGAGI. With 6 bases removed from V and 7 bases from J, the gap between germline ends came to 16 bases. CDR3 coding DNA: TGTGCCAGCAGCACAGGACAGACCGGGAATTCACCCCTCCACTTT. It translates to CASSTGQTGNSPLHF.

This clone has just a few counts. The chain carries TRBV6-5 and TRBJ1-1; TRBD1 agrees at 9 bases. Trimming took 6 bases from V and 5 from J; bases not matched to a gene: 4. This CDR3 spans 13 amino acids. Germline loops: CDR1 MNHEY, CDR2 SVGAGI. CDR3 in amino acids: CASSLTGGTEAFF. DNA for the CDR3: TGTGCCAGCAGCCTGACAGGGGGAACTGAAGCTTTCTTT.

This clone occurred once. The V gene is TRBV5-6, the J gene TRBJ1-4, with 7 bases aligning to TRBD1. CDR3 length equals 15 residues. The ends lost 3 bases at V and 2 bases at J; junction bases unmatched: 4. Looked up from germline, CDR1 is SGHDT and CDR2 is YYEEEE. The CDR3 is CASSWDRGTNEKLFF. The CDR3 DNA sequence: TGTGCCAGCAGCTGGGACAGAGGTACTAATGAAAAACTGTTTTTT.

CDR3 nucleotides: TGTGCCAGCACCAAATGGCGGGGGGACAACCAAGAGACCCAGTACTTC. Its protein product is CASTKWRGDNQETQYF. The chain links TRBV9 to TRBJ2-5, with 8 bases fitting TRBD2. V lost 6 bases to trimming and J lost 0 bases; unmatched junction nucleotides: 10. This CDR3 is built from 16 residues. The V gene's germline CDR1 is SGDLS and CDR2 YYNGEE.

The rearrangement links TRBV11-3 to TRBJ2-3, with 9 bases lining up with TRBD2. V dropped 5 bases and J dropped 5; count of bases not matched to a gene: 11. The CDR3 sequence is 16 residues long. Germline values: CDR1 SGHNT, CDR2 YENEEA. The chain's CDR3 is CASSLLAGSEQDTQYF. The CDR3 DNA is TGTGCCAGCAGCCTGCTAGCGGGATCCGAGCAAGATACGCAGTATTTT.

On this clone: Additional DNA sequences in this sample encode the identical CDR3. The CDR3 region has the DNA TGTGCCAGCAGTTTAATCGGAGGGAACACTGAAGCTTTCTTT. Its protein is CASSLIGGNTEAFF. V and J are TRBV27 and TRBJ1-1; D is ambiguous. In germline, CDR1 is MNHEY, CDR2 SMNVEV (reference sequence). V was pared by 2 bases and J by 1 base, with 8 bases between. CDR3 length equals 14 residues.

The V call is TRBV6-6, the J call TRBJ2-1; D unclear. Germline V gene sequence: CDR1 MNHNY, CDR2 SVGAGI (reference sequence). There are 11 residues in the CDR3. Trimming removed 5 bases from V and 7 bases from J, with 6 bases in between. The CDR3 sequence is CASSLGNEQFF. The DNA of the CDR3 is TGTGCCAGCAGTCTAGGAAATGAGCAGTTCTTC.

The V and J genes are TRBV11-2 and TRBJ2-2; D gene ambiguous. Between the trimmed V and J ends, which lost 3 bases and 5 bases, there was a span of 19 bases. The CDR3 has 17 residues. The germline V gene encodes CDR1 SGHAT and CDR2 FQNNGV. The CDR3 protein is CASSFYLSTSRTGELFF. For the CDR3, the DNA is TGTGCCAGCAGCTTTTATCTCTCTACTTCCCGGACCGGGGAGCTGTTTTTT.

V is TRBV28 and J is TRBJ1-5, with a possible D match to TRBD1 (5 bases). The CDR3 contains 15 residues. Germline CDR1 reads MDHEN; CDR2 reads SYDVKM. The V end lost 0 bases, the J end lost 6 bases, and 12 bases lay between the germline ends. The CDR3 DNA is TGTGCCAGCAGTTTATGGGGTTCGGGGGTTCAGCCCCAGCATTTT. The encoded protein is CASSLWGSGVQPQHF.

This chain links TRBV28 with TRBJ1-1; D unclear. This CDR3 is 14 amino acids long. Per the germline V gene, CDR1 is MDHEN and CDR2 is SYDVKM. V was shortened by 1 base and J by 0 bases, with 6 bases between the two germline ends. CDR3 in amino acids: CASSLSRMNTEAFF. CDR3 bases: TGTGCCAGCAGTTTATCACGAATGAACACTGAAGCTTTCTTT.

The chain employs TRBV29-1 and TRBJ2-1; 13 nucleotides agree with TRBD2. The CDR3 covers 15 residues. Trimming at V came to 7 bases and at J to 3 bases, leaving 6 bases not matched to a gene. Per the germline V gene, CDR1 is SQVTM and CDR2 is ANQGSEA. CDR3 nucleotides: TGCAGCGGTAAAGGACTAGCGGGAGACTACAATGAGCAGTTCTTC. It encodes CSGKGLAGDYNEQFF.

The chain links TRBV11-2 to TRBJ2-7; 11 bases align to TRBD2. CDR3 length equals 16 residues. V trimming: 0 bases; J trimming: 4 bases; junction bases outside the gene matches: 5. Germline V gene data show CDR1 as SGHAT and CDR2 as FQNNGV. DNA of the CDR3: TGTGCCAGCAGCTTAGATCTAGCGGGAGGCTATTACGAGCAGTACTTC. This sequence encodes CASSLDLAGGYYEQYF.

The genes are TRBV19 and TRBJ2-5; the D is unclear. This CDR3 has 13 amino acids. The V end was cut by 2 bases, the J end by 5 bases, with 9 bases between. Germline CDR1 and CDR2: LNHDA and SQIVND (reference sequence). CDR3 protein: CASSIISWETQYF. Here the CDR3 DNA reads TGTGCCAGTAGTATAATCTCCTGGGAGACCCAGTACTTC.